The clone carrying this TCR beta chain showed up just once. No antigen is known for it. The primer mix covered 54 TRBV segments and 13 TRBJ segments. Method: immunoSEQ multiplex PCR; TCRdb's copy keeps in-frame clones and lacks some. This table has approximately 110,000 clones, almost 95% appearing once. Untouched CD4+ T cells were isolated by negative selection, averaging about 98% purity. The data are from a study of T cell repertoires and HLA-DP antigens. Study-level information: Donors were two male and one female, aged 18-to-29 to 60-to-69. Study-wide results and limits: Clones undetected before culture averaged about 35% against one allele and under 60% against the other.

Trimming stripped 0 bases from V and 3 bases from J, with 12 bases between. The CDR3 spans 15 residues. Germline CDR1 and CDR2: SGHRS and YFSETQ. The material sequenced was CD4+ T cells from PBMCs. The TCR sequence derives from a woman aged 18-35 years in good health and CMV-seronegative. The V and J genes are TRBV5-1 and TRBJ2-5; D unclear. Here the CDR3 DNA reads TGCGCCAGCAGCTTGGTTGGCAGCACCGAAGAGACCCAGTACTTC. This sequence encodes CASSLVGSTEETQYF.